This is a list of T cell receptor beta chains from one sample in a study of blood T cells in healthy people across ages. TCRdb reprocessed the 5' RACE reads with MiXCR, giving one entry per CDR3 protein. The profile covers 550,000 to 800,000 distinct CDR3 sequences, with approximately 30% appearing a single time and roughly 14% taken by the ten largest. Sequencing was done on a sample of blood. The receptors were sampled from a woman over 75 in good health. Each CDR3 is given with its conserved first and last residue. D genes are given only for firm matches. For some rows the clone size is stated as once, few or many, or as a class when expanded; others skip it.

clone_size: once; j_call: TRBJ2-3; v_call: TRBV20-1; d_call: TRBD2; cdr3_aa: CSARDLTSGSTDTQYF; cdr3_nt: TGCAGTGCTAGAGATCTCACTAGCGGAAGCACAGATACGCAGTATTTT
clone_size: NA; j_call: TRBJ1-2; v_call: TRBV7-9; d_call: TRBD1; cdr3_aa: CANSSGLLHTGGKNYGYTF; cdr3_nt: TGTGCCAACAGCTCAGGACTTCTCCACACAGGGGGCAAGAACTATGGCTACACCTTC
clone_size: many; j_call: TRBJ2-7; v_call: TRBV20-1; d_call: NA; cdr3_aa: CSARADTGGGYEQYF; cdr3_nt: TGCAGTGCTAGGGCAGACACAGGAGGGGGCTACGAGCAGTACTTC
clone_size: many; j_call: TRBJ2-2; v_call: TRBV5-1; d_call: TRBD1; cdr3_aa: CASSNPTGVALTGELFF; cdr3_nt: TGCGCCAGCAGCAACCCGACAGGGGTGGCCCTCACCGGGGAGCTGTTTTTT
clone_size: NA; j_call: TRBJ1-2; v_call: TRBV12-3/TRBV12-4; d_call: NA; cdr3_aa: CTSSSTPGPPGHGYTF; cdr3_nt: TGTACCAGCAGTTCGACCCCGGGACCTCCTGGCCATGGCTACACCTTC
clone_size: many; j_call: TRBJ2-7; v_call: TRBV21-1; d_call: NA; cdr3_aa: CASSKPGLTSEQYF; cdr3_nt: TGTGCCAGCAGCAAACCAGGGTTGACGAGCGAGCAGTACTTC
clone_size: NA; j_call: TRBJ1-1; v_call: TRBV4-1; d_call: NA; cdr3_aa: CASSQEVGRNTEAFF; cdr3_nt: TGCGCCAGCAGCCAAGAGGTGGGCCGGAACACTGAAGCTTTCTTT
clone_size: many; j_call: TRBJ2-7; v_call: TRBV7-2; d_call: NA; cdr3_aa: CASSYRETYEQYF; cdr3_nt: TGTGCCAGCAGCTACCGGGAGACCTACGAGCAGTACTTC
clone_size: many; j_call: TRBJ2-3; v_call: TRBV5-6; d_call: NA; cdr3_aa: CASSLKGGVTQYF; cdr3_nt: TGTGCCAGCAGCTTGAAAGGCGGGGTCACGCAGTATTTT
clone_size: many; j_call: TRBJ2-7; v_call: TRBV20-1; d_call: NA; cdr3_aa: CSVGGNYEQYF; cdr3_nt: TGCAGTGTGGGGGGCAACTACGAGCAGTACTTC
clone_size: NA; j_call: TRBJ1-1; v_call: TRBV29-1; d_call: TRBD1; cdr3_aa: CSGMLRGQGTEAFF; cdr3_nt: TGCAGCGGGATGCTCCGAGGACAGGGCACTGAAGCTTTCTTT
clone_size: many; j_call: TRBJ2-5; v_call: TRBV5-1; d_call: NA; cdr3_aa: CASSLAYREETQYF; cdr3_nt: TGCGCCAGCAGCTTGGCTTACAGGGAAGAGACCCAGTACTTC
clone_size: many; j_call: TRBJ2-3; v_call: TRBV7-2; d_call: TRBD2; cdr3_aa: CASSLRSRRGYTDTQYF; cdr3_nt: TGTGCCAGCAGCTTAAGAAGTCGGCGGGGGTACACAGATACGCAGTATTTT
clone_size: once; j_call: TRBJ1-6; v_call: TRBV6-5; d_call: TRBD1; cdr3_aa: CASSSDRALGSLLHF; cdr3_nt: TGTGCCAGCAGTTCAGACAGGGCCCTTGGTTCACTCCTCCACTTT
clone_size: once; j_call: TRBJ1-1; v_call: TRBV5-5; d_call: NA; cdr3_aa: CASSLLWGNTEAFF; cdr3_nt: TGTGCCAGCAGCTTGCTGTGGGGGAACACTGAAGCTTTCTTT
clone_size: NA; j_call: TRBJ2-5; v_call: TRBV5-1; d_call: NA; cdr3_aa: CASRMSRAEETQYF; cdr3_nt: TGCGCCAGCAGGATGAGCAGGGCCGAAGAGACCCAGTACTTC
clone_size: NA; j_call: TRBJ1-1; v_call: TRBV5-4; d_call: NA; cdr3_aa: CASSLSGYTEAFF; cdr3_nt: TGTGCCAGCAGCTTATCAGGGTACACTGAAGCTTTCTTT
clone_size: NA; j_call: TRBJ2-1; v_call: TRBV20-1; d_call: NA; cdr3_aa: CSARDAAPSSYNEQFF; cdr3_nt: TGCAGTGCTAGAGACGCGGCTCCCAGCTCCTACAATGAGCAGTTCTTC
clone_size: many; j_call: TRBJ2-6; v_call: TRBV20-1; d_call: NA; cdr3_aa: CSASVGGANVLTF; cdr3_nt: TGCAGTGCTAGTGTCGGTGGGGCCAACGTCCTGACTTTC
clone_size: few; j_call: TRBJ2-7; v_call: TRBV30; d_call: NA; cdr3_aa: CAWEGQSSSYEQYF; cdr3_nt: TGTGCCTGGGAGGGGCAGTCCAGCTCCTACGAGCAGTACTTC
clone_size: few; j_call: TRBJ2-7; v_call: TRBV12-3/TRBV12-4; d_call: TRBD2; cdr3_aa: CASGQAGNEQYF; cdr3_nt: TGTGCCAGCGGGCAAGCGGGAAACGAGCAGTACTTC
clone_size: many; j_call: TRBJ2-1; v_call: TRBV12-3/TRBV12-4; d_call: NA; cdr3_aa: CASRITGGASYNEQFF; cdr3_nt: TGTGCCAGCAGGATTACAGGTGGGGCCTCCTACAATGAGCAGTTCTTC
clone_size: few; j_call: TRBJ1-2; v_call: TRBV29-1; d_call: TRBD1; cdr3_aa: CSVARDRDYGYTF; cdr3_nt: TGCAGCGTGGCCCGGGACAGGGATTATGGCTACACCTTC
clone_size: many; j_call: TRBJ2-1; v_call: TRBV5-1; d_call: TRBD1; cdr3_aa: CASSFDRAPSGEQFF; cdr3_nt: TGCGCCAGCAGCTTTGACAGGGCCCCGTCGGGTGAGCAGTTCTTC
clone_size: NA; j_call: TRBJ2-7; v_call: TRBV27; d_call: TRBD1; cdr3_aa: CARDLQGTVEQYF; cdr3_nt: TGTGCCAGGGACTTACAGGGGACCGTCGAGCAGTACTTC
clone_size: many; j_call: TRBJ2-7; v_call: TRBV27; d_call: NA; cdr3_aa: CASSLSISPDFEQYF; cdr3_nt: TGTGCCAGCAGTTTATCGATCTCTCCTGATTTCGAGCAGTACTTC
clone_size: NA; j_call: TRBJ2-2; v_call: TRBV20-1; d_call: TRBD1; cdr3_aa: CSATPGQGWAGELFF; cdr3_nt: TGCAGTGCCACCCCGGGACAGGGGTGGGCCGGGGAGCTGTTTTTT
clone_size: NA; j_call: TRBJ1-6; v_call: TRBV7-2; d_call: NA; cdr3_aa: CASSPQSPFNSPLHF; cdr3_nt: TGTGCCAGCAGCCCGCAGTCGCCTTTCAATTCACCCCTCCACTTT
clone_size: NA; j_call: TRBJ2-5; v_call: TRBV5-1; d_call: TRBD2; cdr3_aa: CASSPPGLAGRETQYF; cdr3_nt: TGCGCCAGCAGTCCCCCAGGACTAGCGGGGCGAGAGACCCAGTACTTC
clone_size: NA; j_call: TRBJ1-4; v_call: TRBV3-1; d_call: TRBD1; cdr3_aa: CASSPRTGGLGNEKLFF; cdr3_nt: TGTGCCAGCAGCCCACGGACAGGGGGCCTTGGAAATGAAAAACTGTTTTTT
clone_size: NA; j_call: TRBJ2-3; v_call: TRBV19; d_call: TRBD2; cdr3_aa: CAGSTGTSGGAGWTQYF; cdr3_nt: TGCGCCGGTAGTACCGGGACTAGCGGGGGCGCCGGATGGACGCAGTATTTT
clone_size: few; j_call: TRBJ1-2; v_call: TRBV2; d_call: NA; cdr3_aa: CASSEAGTDYGYTF; cdr3_nt: TGTGCCAGCAGTGAAGCGGGAACGGACTATGGCTACACCTTC
clone_size: many; j_call: TRBJ1-1; v_call: TRBV14; d_call: NA; cdr3_aa: CASSHRTGTKSTEAFF; cdr3_nt: TGTGCCAGCAGCCACCGAACCGGGACGAAGAGTACTGAAGCTTTCTTT
clone_size: many; j_call: TRBJ2-1; v_call: TRBV6-1; d_call: TRBD2; cdr3_aa: CASSERSRLAGREQFF; cdr3_nt: TGTGCCAGCAGTGAGCGCAGTAGGCTAGCGGGGCGGGAGCAGTTCTTC
clone_size: few; j_call: TRBJ1-1; v_call: TRBV20-1; d_call: NA; cdr3_aa: CSSQEGLGAFF; cdr3_nt: TGCAGTAGCCAGGAGGGCCTCGGAGCTTTCTTT
clone_size: many; j_call: TRBJ2-7; v_call: TRBV5-1; d_call: NA; cdr3_aa: CASSLVVSPYEQYF; cdr3_nt: TGCGCCAGCAGCTTGGTTGTCAGCCCGTACGAGCAGTACTTC
clone_size: NA; j_call: TRBJ2-2; v_call: TRBV28; d_call: NA; cdr3_aa: CASTGGVTGELFF; cdr3_nt: TGTGCCAGCACTGGCGGGGTCACCGGGGAGCTGTTTTTT
clone_size: many; j_call: TRBJ2-7; v_call: TRBV7-2; d_call: NA; cdr3_aa: CASSSTSGWEQYF; cdr3_nt: TGTGCCAGCAGCTCCACCTCAGGGTGGGAGCAGTACTTC
clone_size: many; j_call: TRBJ2-5; v_call: TRBV20-1; d_call: TRBD2; cdr3_aa: CSAPRRGGRETQYF; cdr3_nt: TGCAGTGCCCCGCGGCGGGGGGGAAGGGAGACCCAGTACTTC
clone_size: NA; j_call: TRBJ2-1; v_call: TRBV7-2; d_call: NA; cdr3_aa: CASSLALLRDSNEQFF; cdr3_nt: TGTGCCAGCAGCTTAGCTCTACTCCGGGACTCAAATGAGCAGTTCTTC
clone_size: NA; j_call: TRBJ2-3; v_call: TRBV12-3/TRBV12-4; d_call: NA; cdr3_aa: CASSSVPGESTDTEYF; cdr3_nt: TGTGCCAGCAGTTCGGTACCGGGAGAAAGCACAGATACGGAATATTTT
clone_size: few; j_call: TRBJ2-6; v_call: TRBV2; d_call: NA; cdr3_aa: CASSESSGTGNVLTF; cdr3_nt: TGTGCCAGCAGTGAATCATCCGGGACGGGCAACGTCCTGACTTTC
clone_size: NA; j_call: TRBJ2-7; v_call: TRBV9; d_call: NA; cdr3_aa: CASSPRGTPQYF; cdr3_nt: TGTGCCAGCAGCCCGAGAGGGACCCCGCAGTACTTC
clone_size: many; j_call: TRBJ2-5; v_call: TRBV14; d_call: NA; cdr3_aa: CASSQDVGGIQETQYF; cdr3_nt: TGTGCCAGCAGCCAAGATGTGGGGGGCATCCAAGAGACCCAGTACTTC
clone_size: NA; j_call: TRBJ1-2; v_call: TRBV27; d_call: NA; cdr3_aa: CASRRDSPDYGYTF; cdr3_nt: TGTGCCAGCAGAAGAGACAGCCCGGACTATGGCTACACCTTC
clone_size: NA; j_call: TRBJ2-1; v_call: TRBV3-1; d_call: TRBD2; cdr3_aa: CASSQERGGVNYNEQFF; cdr3_nt: TGTGCCAGCAGCCAAGAGCGGGGGGGGGTGAACTACAATGAGCAGTTCTTC
clone_size: many; j_call: TRBJ2-5; v_call: TRBV4-2; d_call: NA; cdr3_aa: CASSQDYETQYF; cdr3_nt: TGTGCCAGCAGCCAAGATTACGAGACCCAGTACTTC
clone_size: many; j_call: TRBJ2-1; v_call: TRBV6-2/TRBV6-3; d_call: TRBD2; cdr3_aa: CASSPLAGGRNEQFF; cdr3_nt: TGTGCCAGCAGCCCCCTAGCGGGGGGGCGTAATGAGCAGTTCTTC
clone_size: NA; j_call: TRBJ2-2; v_call: TRBV6-5; d_call: NA; cdr3_aa: CASSKDHTGTGELFF; cdr3_nt: TGTGCCAGCAGCAAGGATCACACAGGGACCGGGGAGCTGTTTTTT
clone_size: few; j_call: TRBJ1-1; v_call: TRBV6-1; d_call: NA; cdr3_aa: CASSEDGGFNTEAFF; cdr3_nt: TGTGCCAGCAGTGAAGACGGAGGATTTAACACTGAAGCTTTCTTT
clone_size: NA; j_call: TRBJ1-2; v_call: TRBV5-1; d_call: NA; cdr3_aa: CASSLNWGESGYTF; cdr3_nt: TGCGCCAGCAGCTTAAACTGGGGGGAGAGTGGCTACACCTTC
clone_size: NA; j_call: TRBJ2-4; v_call: TRBV6-5; d_call: TRBD1; cdr3_aa: CASSTQGPKNIQYF; cdr3_nt: TGTGCCAGCAGTACACAGGGGCCCAAAAACATTCAGTACTTC
clone_size: NA; j_call: TRBJ2-2; v_call: TRBV7-2; d_call: NA; cdr3_aa: CASSRRLNTGELFF; cdr3_nt: TGTGCCAGCAGCCGACGGCTTAACACCGGGGAGCTGTTTTTT
clone_size: many; j_call: TRBJ2-7; v_call: TRBV10-3; d_call: TRBD2; cdr3_aa: CATMGGGAYYEQYF; cdr3_nt: TGTGCCACCATGGGCGGGGGGGCTTACTACGAGCAGTACTTC
clone_size: many; j_call: TRBJ2-3; v_call: TRBV5-1; d_call: NA; cdr3_aa: CASSFSTGSNTDTQYF; cdr3_nt: TGCGCCAGCAGCTTTTCTACAGGTTCCAACACAGATACGCAGTATTTT
clone_size: few; j_call: TRBJ2-5; v_call: TRBV20-1; d_call: TRBD2; cdr3_aa: CSAIDSGGAYQETQYF; cdr3_nt: TGCAGTGCCATAGATAGCGGGGGGGCTTATCAAGAGACCCAGTACTTC
clone_size: NA; j_call: TRBJ2-1; v_call: TRBV7-3; d_call: NA; cdr3_aa: CAGSLSREPDEQFF; cdr3_nt: TGCGCCGGCAGCTTATCCAGGGAGCCTGATGAGCAGTTCTTC
clone_size: NA; j_call: TRBJ2-2; v_call: TRBV20-1; d_call: TRBD2; cdr3_aa: CSGERGGQGTGELFF; cdr3_nt: TGCAGTGGCGAGCGGGGGGGCCAGGGCACCGGGGAGCTGTTTTTT
clone_size: many; j_call: TRBJ1-5; v_call: TRBV5-1; d_call: NA; cdr3_aa: CASSVSGTSNQPQHF; cdr3_nt: TGCGCCAGCAGCGTCTCCGGGACTAGCAATCAGCCCCAGCATTTT
clone_size: many; j_call: TRBJ2-1; v_call: TRBV20-1; d_call: TRBD2; cdr3_aa: CSAEGGGFYNEQFF; cdr3_nt: TGCAGTGCGGAGGGCGGGGGTTTCTACAATGAGCAGTTCTTC